This T cell receptor beta chain was captured by sequencing in a study of blood T cell repertoires in COVID-19. Study context: Samples taken during acute and convalescent COVID-19 were collected in the United States, Italy and Spain. PBMCs, B-cell-depleted T cells, or T cells were the source of the cDNA or gDNA that made up the material.

Under the authors' procedure: Using reference gene primer amplification, nucleated cell counts were estimated. Repertoires were generated with immunoSEQ multiplex PCR, while TCRdb's copy carries only in-frame clones and drops some. V, J and clone size are taken as reported in that table, and D and trimming were inferred from the DNA itself. The sample yields tens of thousands of clones, roughly 80% seen once. Germline V CDR1 and CDR2: SGDLS, YYNGEE. This CDR3 has 14 residues. Trimming took off 1 base at V and 3 bases at J, with 10 bases between the two ends. Sequenced material: peripheral blood. This receptor was taken from a woman of 80 years or more with active or convalescent COVID-19. The genes are TRBV9 and TRBJ2-5; D unclear. The CDR3 nucleotides are TGTGCCAGCAGCGTAAACCCAGACAAAGAGACCCAGTACTTC. It translates to CASSVNPDKETQYF.